This TCR beta chain was sequenced in a study of blood T cell repertoires in COVID-19. Study details: COVID-19 samples collected from the United States, Italy and Spain covered acute and convalescent phases.

Germline V gives CDR1 MNHEY, CDR2 SVGAGI. The V gene end was trimmed by 8 bases and the J gene end by 3 bases; junction bases not matched to a gene: 3. The CDR3 contains 12 residues. Method: immunoSEQ multiplex PCR; TCRdb's copy keeps in-frame clones and lacks some. The table shows 250,000 to 350,000 clones, with about four fifths occurring only once. This receptor was identified in a person aged 65 to 79 with COVID-19, enrolled during active disease. The sequencing sample was made of peripheral blood. V is TRBV6-5 and J is TRBJ1-1; 7 bases are shared with TRBD1. The CDR3 loop is CASAGGYTEAFF. CDR3 nucleotide sequence: TGTGCCAGCGCAGGGGGTTACACTGAAGCTTTCTTT.